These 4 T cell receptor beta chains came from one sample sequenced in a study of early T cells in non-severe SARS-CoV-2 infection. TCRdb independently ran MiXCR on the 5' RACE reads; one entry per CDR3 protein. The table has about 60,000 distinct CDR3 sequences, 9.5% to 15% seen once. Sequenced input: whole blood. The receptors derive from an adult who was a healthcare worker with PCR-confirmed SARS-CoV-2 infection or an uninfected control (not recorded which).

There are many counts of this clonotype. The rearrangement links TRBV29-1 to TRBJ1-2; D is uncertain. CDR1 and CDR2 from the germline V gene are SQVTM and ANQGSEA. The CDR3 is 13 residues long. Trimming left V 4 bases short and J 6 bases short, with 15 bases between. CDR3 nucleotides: TGCAGCGTTGGGATGGTTGGAAAAAATGGCTACACCTTC. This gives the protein CSVGMVGKNGYTF.

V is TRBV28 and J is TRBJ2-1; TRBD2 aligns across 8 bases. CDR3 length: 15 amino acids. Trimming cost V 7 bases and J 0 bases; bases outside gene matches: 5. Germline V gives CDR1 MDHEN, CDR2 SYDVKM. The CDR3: CASTRGGSSYNEQFF. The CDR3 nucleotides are TGTGCCAGCACCCGGGGGGGCTCCTCCTACAATGAGCAGTTCTTC.

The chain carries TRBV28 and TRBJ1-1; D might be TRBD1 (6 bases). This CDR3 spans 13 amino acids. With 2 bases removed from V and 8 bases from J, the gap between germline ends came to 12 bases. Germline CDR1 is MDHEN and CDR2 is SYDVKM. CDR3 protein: CASSLEGGGEAFF. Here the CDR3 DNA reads TGTGCCAGCAGTTTAGAGGGGGGAGGAGAAGCTTTCTTT. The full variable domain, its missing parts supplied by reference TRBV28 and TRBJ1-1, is DVKVTQSSRYLVKRTGEKVFLECVQDMDHENMFWYRQDPGLGLRLIYFSYDVKMKEKGDIPEGYSVSREKKERFSLILESASTNQTSMYLCASSLEGGGEAFFGQGTRLTVV.

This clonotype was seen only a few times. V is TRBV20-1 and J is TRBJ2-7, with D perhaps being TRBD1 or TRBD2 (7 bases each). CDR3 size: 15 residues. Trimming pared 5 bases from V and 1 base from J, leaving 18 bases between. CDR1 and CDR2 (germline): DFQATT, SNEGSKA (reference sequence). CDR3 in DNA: TGCAGTGCTCACCGGGGAGGGGGCAATTCCTACGAGCAGTACTTC. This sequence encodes CSAHRGGGNSYEQYF.